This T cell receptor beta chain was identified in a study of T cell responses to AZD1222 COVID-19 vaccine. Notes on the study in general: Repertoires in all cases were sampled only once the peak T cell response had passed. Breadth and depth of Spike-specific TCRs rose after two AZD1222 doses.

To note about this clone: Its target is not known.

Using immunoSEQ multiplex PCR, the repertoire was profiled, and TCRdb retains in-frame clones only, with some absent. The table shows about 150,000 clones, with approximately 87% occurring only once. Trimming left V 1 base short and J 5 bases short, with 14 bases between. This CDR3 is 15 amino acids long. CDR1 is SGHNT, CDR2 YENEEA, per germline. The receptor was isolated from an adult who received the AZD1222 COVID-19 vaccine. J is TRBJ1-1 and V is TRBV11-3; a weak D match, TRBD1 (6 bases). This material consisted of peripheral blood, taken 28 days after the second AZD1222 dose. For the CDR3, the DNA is TGTGCCAGCAGCTTAGGTGTACAGGGAAAAACTGAAGCTTTCTTT. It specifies CASSLGVQGKTEAFF.